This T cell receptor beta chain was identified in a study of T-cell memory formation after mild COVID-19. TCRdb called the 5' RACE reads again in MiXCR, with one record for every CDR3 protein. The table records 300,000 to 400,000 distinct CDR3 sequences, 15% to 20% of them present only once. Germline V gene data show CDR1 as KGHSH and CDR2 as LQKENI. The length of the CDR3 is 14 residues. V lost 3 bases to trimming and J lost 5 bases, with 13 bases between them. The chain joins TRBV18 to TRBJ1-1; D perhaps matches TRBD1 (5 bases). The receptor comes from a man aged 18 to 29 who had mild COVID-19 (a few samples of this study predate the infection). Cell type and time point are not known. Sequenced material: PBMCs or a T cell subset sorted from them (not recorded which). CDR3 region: CASSPGAMGTEAFF. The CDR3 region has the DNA TGTGCCAGCTCACCCGGGGCGATGGGGACTGAAGCTTTCTTT.